This entry describes one T cell receptor beta chain. From germline, CDR1 is SGHVS and CDR2 FQNEAQ. CDR3 length: 16 residues. With 0 bases removed from V and 3 bases from J, the gap between germline ends came to 14 bases. This entry comes from a study of T cell changes during pregnancy in multiple sclerosis. Generated by immunoSEQ multiplex PCR, the TCRdb table keeps only in-frame clones and is missing some. The top ten hold about 0.6% of the sample, which has tens of thousands of clones, less than 95% seen once. Sequences were derived from peripheral blood, sampled in the third trimester of pregnancy. The chain carries TRBV7-8 and TRBJ1-1, with D possibly TRBD1 on 5 matching bases. The source of this sequence is a female donor with multiple sclerosis, enrolled in a pregnancy study. CDR3 in amino acids: CASSLAGGGRHTEAFF. The CDR3 nucleotides read TGTGCCAGCAGCTTAGCCGGGGGGGGGAGGCACACTGAAGCTTTCTTT.